Below are 27 T cell receptor beta chains sequenced from a single sample in a study of cytomegalovirus exposure and HLA in healthy donors. The protocol was immunoSEQ multiplex PCR, while the TCRdb copy is restricted to in-frame clones and leaves out a portion. The repertoire holds fewer than 250,000 clones, with around nine tenths as singletons. The sample was PBMCs. Receptors originate from a man between 18 and 29 years old in good health and CMV-seronegative.

The chain carries TRBV2 and TRBJ2-3; D is perhaps TRBD2 (6 bases). Germline CDR1 reads SNHLY; CDR2 reads FYNNEI. The CDR3 runs to 16 residues. V was pared by 5 bases and J by 4 bases, with 19 bases between. The CDR3 nucleotides are TGTGCCAGCAGTCCATTCAAGGAGGGGCGCGCAGATACGCAGTATTTT. It yields the protein CASSPFKEGRADTQYF.

A note on this clone: The junction shows a germline mismatch at one end, possibly a read error. The chain is built from TRBV5-1 and TRBJ2-3; 8 bases map to TRBD2. CDR3 length equals 12 residues. The V gene's germline CDR1 is SGHRS and CDR2 YFSETQ. This CDR3 is CASPESRGGGSF. In DNA form, the CDR3 reads TGCGCCAGCCCCGAGAGTCGGGGGGGCGGTAGTTTT.

The genes are TRBV7-9 and TRBJ1-2; possibly TRBD1 for D (6 bases). The CDR3 extends over 12 amino acids. V was clipped by 1 base and J by 8 bases, with 8 bases between them. Germline values: CDR1 SEHNR, CDR2 FQNEAQ (reference sequence). The CDR3 sequence: CASSLDGGGYTF. CDR3 nucleotides: TGTGCCAGCAGCTTAGATGGGGGCGGCTACACCTTC. The variable domain in full, completed from reference TRBV7-9 and TRBJ1-2, reads DTGVSQNPRHKITKRGQNVTFRCDPISEHNRLYWYRQTLGQGPEFLTYFQNEAQLEKSRLLSDRFSAERPKGSFSTLEIQRTEQGDSAMYLCASSLDGGGYTFGSGTRLTVV.

This clone was seen only once. This chain uses TRBV27 with TRBJ1-4; 11 bases map to TRBD1. J lost 0 bases, V lost 5 bases, and 5 bases had no gene match. Germline CDR1 MNHEY, CDR2 SMNVEV (reference sequence). The CDR3 contains 17 residues. In DNA form, the CDR3 reads TGTGCCAGCAGTCGCCGGGACAGGGGGACAACTAATGAAAAACTGTTTTTT. Translating gives CASSRRDRGTTNEKLFF.

In DNA form, the CDR3 reads TGTGCCAGCAGCCCCGATCCGGCAGGGGAGGGCACTGAAGCTTTCTTT. It specifies CASSPDPAGEGTEAFF. This chain joins TRBV9 and TRBJ1-1, with a possible D match to TRBD1 (6 bases). The ends were cut back, 4 bases at V and 4 bases at J, with 20 bases in the middle. Germline CDR1 reads SGDLS; CDR2 reads YYNGEE. This CDR3 has 16 amino acids. Together with reference TRBV9 and TRBJ1-1, the CDR3 gives the full variable domain: DSGVTQTPKHLITATGQRVTLRCSPRSGDLSVYWYQQSLDQGLQFLIQYYNGEERAKGNILERFSAQQFPDLHSELNLSSLELGDSALYFCASSPDPAGEGTEAFFGQGTRLTVV.

The CDR3 bases are TGTGCCAGCGAACCTCGATTTCCGGGGACAACCTACGAGCAGTACTTC. Translated: CASEPRFPGTTYEQYF. V and J are TRBV28 and TRBJ2-7; TRBD1 might be the D (6 bases). The V gene's germline CDR1 is MDHEN and CDR2 SYDVKM. V was pared by 8 bases and J by 2 bases, with 22 bases between. The CDR3 contains 16 residues.

The chain joins TRBV6-5 to TRBJ2-1; TRBD2 is a possible D gene (5 bases). This CDR3 spans 14 amino acids. With 8 bases removed from V and 9 bases from J, the gap between germline ends came to 20 bases. Germline CDR1 MNHEY, CDR2 SVGAGI. The CDR3 DNA sequence: TGTGCCAGCGGCCCACCCGGAAGGACTGGTGAGCAGTTCTTC. As protein: CASGPPGRTGEQFF.

This clone showed up just a few times. The chain joins TRBV18 to TRBJ2-3; D may be TRBD2 (6 bases). V was trimmed by 3 bases and J by 4 bases, leaving 11 bases between them. The CDR3 contains 14 residues. The germline V gene encodes CDR1 KGHSH and CDR2 LQKENI. The CDR3 nucleotides read TGTGCCAGCTCACCGGGACTCAGCCCAGATACGCAGTATTTT. Translating gives CASSPGLSPDTQYF.

This clone was seen once. This chain uses TRBV7-2 with TRBJ2-3; 8 bases are a match to TRBD2. CDR1 is SGHTA, CDR2 FQGNSA, per germline. This CDR3 has 16 amino acids. The junction had 10 bases not matched to a gene; V was cut back by 1 base and J by 7 bases. DNA for the CDR3: TGTGCCAGCAGCTTAGATGCAGCGGGAGAATGGTATACGCAGTATTTT. Its protein is CASSLDAAGEWYTQYF.

This chain links TRBV4-3 with TRBJ2-7; maybe TRBD1 (7 bases). This CDR3 region has 16 residues. Between the trimmed V and J ends, which lost 1 base and 0 bases, there was a span of 13 bases. Germline loops: CDR1 LGHNA, CDR2 YSLEER. The CDR3 spells CASSQGRGTVSYEQYF. In DNA, the CDR3 is TGCGCCAGCAGCCAAGGCCGGGGGACAGTCTCCTACGAGCAGTACTTC.

CDR3 region: CASTFQGAPNTEAFF. DNA of the CDR3: TGTGCCAGCACCTTCCAGGGGGCGCCGAACACTGAAGCTTTCTTT. The V call is TRBV6-6, the J call TRBJ1-1; 8 bases agree with TRBD1. Germline trimming cut 7 bases from V and 1 base from J; bases unmatched to any gene: 8. CDR1 and CDR2 from the germline V gene are MNHNY and SVGAGI (reference sequence). The CDR3 runs to 15 residues.

This clone was recorded once. The chain has TRBV7-2 and TRBJ1-6; 8 positions match TRBD1. V lost 5 bases to trimming and J lost 7 bases; unmatched junction nucleotides: 7. CDR3 size: 15 residues. Germline V gene lookup returns CDR1 SGHTA and CDR2 FQGNSA. The DNA of the CDR3 is TGTGCCAGCAGCCCCGGGACAGGAATGAATTCACCCCTCCACTTT. The encoded protein is CASSPGTGMNSPLHF. Using reference TRBV7-2 and TRBJ1-6 for the parts outside the CDR3, the full variable domain is GAGVSQSPSNKVTEKGKDVELRCDPISGHTALYWYRQSLGQGLEFLIYFQGNSAPDKSGLPSDRFSAERTGGSVSTLTIQRTQQEDSAVYLCASSPGTGMNSPLHFGNGTRLTVT.

The V gene is TRBV7-8, the J gene TRBJ2-2; TRBD2 agrees at 9 bases. The V and J ends lost 0 bases and 3 bases, in that order; junction bases with no gene match: 11. Germline CDR1 is SGHVS and CDR2 is FQNEAQ. This CDR3 contains 19 residues. The CDR3 region is CASSLALTSGTFHTGELFF. Here the CDR3 DNA reads TGTGCCAGCAGCTTAGCACTGACTAGCGGAACATTCCACACCGGGGAGCTGTTTTTT.

As to this clone: An end of the junction does not agree with germline; a read error may underlie this. The V gene is TRBV3-1 (or the pseudogene TRBV3-2), the J gene TRBJ1-1; D remains unclear. Germline V CDR1 and CDR2: LGHDT, YNNKEL (reference sequence). This CDR3 region has 8 residues. The CDR3 region has the DNA TGTGCCAGCAGCCAAGACAGATTT. This encodes CASSQDRF.

The V and J genes are TRBV6-1 and TRBJ2-4; D ambiguous. The CDR3 runs to 15 residues. Germline V CDR1 and CDR2: MNHNS, SASEGT. The ends were cut back, 1 base at V and 2 bases at J, with 9 bases in the middle. CDR3 nucleotide sequence: TGTGCCAGCAGTGAAGGAGACTTCTCCAAAAACATTCAGTACTTC. Its protein is CASSEGDFSKNIQYF.

The chain is built from TRBV4-3 and TRBJ1-6; D ambiguous. V lost 0 bases to trimming and J lost 9 bases, with 12 bases between them. Looked up from germline, CDR1 is LGHNA and CDR2 is YSLEER. The CDR3 is 15 amino acids. CDR3 nucleotides: TGCGCCAGCAGCCAAGAAGGCGGCGGGATTTCACCCCTCCACTTT. It yields the protein CASSQEGGGISPLHF.

The chain recombines TRBV7-9 with TRBJ1-2; D is possibly TRBD1 (5 bases). Germline V gives CDR1 SEHNR, CDR2 FQNEAQ (reference sequence). V shed 2 bases and J shed 8 bases, with 18 bases lying between them. This CDR3 is built from 15 residues. In DNA form, the CDR3 reads TGTGCCAGCAGCTTACGGAGCGGGGCTTTTCCCGGCTACACCTTC. Amino acids: CASSLRSGAFPGYTF.

The V gene is TRBV28, the J gene TRBJ2-1, with TRBD2 matching over 12 bases. The J segment lost 4 bases and the V segment lost 6 bases, leaving 7 bases of the junction unmatched. The germline CDR1 and CDR2 sequences are MDHEN and SYDVKM. This CDR3 contains 16 residues. The CDR3 nucleotides read TGTGCCAGCAGCCCAACTAGCGGGGGGATATACAATGAGCAGTTCTTC. This codes for CASSPTSGGIYNEQFF. Together with reference TRBV28 and TRBJ2-1, the CDR3 gives the full variable domain: DVKVTQSSRYLVKRTGEKVFLECVQDMDHENMFWYRQDPGLGLRLIYFSYDVKMKEKGDIPEGYSVSREKKERFSLILESASTNQTSMYLCASSPTSGGIYNEQFFGPGTRLTVL.

V is TRBV5-8 and J is TRBJ2-1; D is ambiguous. Trimming took 7 bases from V and 12 from J, leaving 14 bases between them. This CDR3 contains 11 residues. CDR1 SGHTS and CDR2 YDEGEE come from the germline V gene. The CDR3 DNA sequence: TGTGCCAGCGCGGAGAGCTTCGGGCAGTTCTTC. Residues: CASAESFGQFF.

CDR3 amino acids: CASSILQFNQPQHF. The DNA for the CDR3 is TGTGCCAGTAGTATCCTACAGTTCAATCAGCCCCAGCATTTT. This chain links TRBV19 with TRBJ1-5; D is undetermined. Trimming left V 3 bases short and J 3 bases short, with 9 bases between. The length of the CDR3 is 14 residues. Germline V lookup: CDR1 LNHDA, CDR2 SQIVND (reference sequence).

The chain is built from TRBV27 and TRBJ1-1; the match to TRBD1 covers 8 bases. Germline V gene data show CDR1 as MNHEY and CDR2 as SMNVEV (reference sequence). This CDR3 is 17 amino acids long. Germline trimming cut 5 bases from V and 1 base from J; bases unmatched to any gene: 12. The CDR3 DNA sequence: TGTGCCAGCAGTACCATTCGACAGGGGACGGAGAACACTGAAGCTTTCTTT. It specifies CASSTIRQGTENTEAFF.

The table lists this clone with a count of one. The V and J genes are TRBV30 and TRBJ2-7; TRBD1 agrees at 7 bases. This CDR3 is built from 14 residues. The V and J ends lost 3 bases and 0 bases, in that order; junction bases with no gene match: 5. Germline lookup yields CDR1 GTSNPN and CDR2 SVGIG (reference sequence). The CDR3 region is CAWRTGDSSYEQYF. CDR3 nucleotides: TGTGCCTGGAGAACAGGGGATAGCTCCTACGAGCAGTACTTC.

This chain connects TRBV10-3 to TRBJ2-5; 9 bases are a match to TRBD2. J gave up 5 bases and V 6 bases, and 10 bases lay outside the gene matches. The CDR3 contains 15 residues. The germline CDR1 and CDR2 sequences are ENHRY and SYGVKD. The CDR3 spells CAIRSGGGERETQYF. In nucleotides, the CDR3 is TGTGCCATCAGATCTGGCGGGGGGGAAAGGGAGACCCAGTACTTC.

The rearrangement links TRBV30 to TRBJ2-4; 8 nucleotides line up with TRBD2. V shed 1 base and J 8 bases; nucleotides not matched to a gene: 10. Germline V lookup: CDR1 GTSNPN, CDR2 SVGIG (reference sequence). The CDR3 covers 15 residues. As DNA, the CDR3 is TGTGCCTGGAGTGCTATAGCGGGGACTGGGGACATTCAGTACTTC. Its translation: CAWSAIAGTGDIQYF.

This chain links TRBV2 with TRBJ2-2; 8 nucleotides agree with TRBD2. Germline V gene data show CDR1 as SNHLY and CDR2 as FYNNEI. This CDR3 has 16 residues. J gave up 1 base and V 4 bases, and 5 bases lay outside the gene matches. CDR3 region: CASSVAGGGNTGELFF. CDR3 nucleotides: TGTGCCAGCAGTGTGGCGGGGGGAGGGAACACCGGGGAGCTGTTTTTT. Full variable domain (remainder filled in from reference TRBV2 and TRBJ2-2): EPEVTQTPSHQVTQMGQEVILRCVPISNHLYFYWYRQILGQKVEFLVSFYNNEISEKSEIFDDQFSVERPDGSNFTLKIRSTKLEDSAMYFCASSVAGGGNTGELFFGEGSRLTVL.

This clone was seen once. V usage is TRBV7-9 and J usage is TRBJ2-7; D is possibly TRBD1 (6 bases). The CDR3 totals 14 residues. In germline, CDR1 is SEHNR, CDR2 FQNEAQ (reference sequence). The germline V and J ends were trimmed by 5 bases and 3 bases, with 14 bases remaining between them. CDR3 in amino acids: CASSPTTGNYEQYF. The CDR3 DNA is TGTGCCAGCAGCCCAACCACAGGGAACTACGAGCAGTACTTC. The full variable domain, its missing parts supplied by reference TRBV7-9 and TRBJ2-7, is DTGVSQNPRHKITKRGQNVTFRCDPISEHNRLYWYRQTLGQGPEFLTYFQNEAQLEKSRLLSDRFSAERPKGSFSTLEIQRTEQGDSAMYLCASSPTTGNYEQYFGPGTRLTVT.

This chain links TRBV7-8 with TRBJ1-2, with 7 bases fitting TRBD1. Germline CDR1 and CDR2: SGHVS and FQNEAQ. V lost 5 bases to trimming and J lost 3 bases; unmatched junction nucleotides: 6. There are 14 residues in the CDR3. The CDR3 sequence is CASSPETGDYGYTF. CDR3 nucleotide sequence: TGTGCCAGCAGCCCCGAAACAGGGGACTATGGCTACACCTTC.